The rows below give T cell receptor beta chains drawn from one sample of a study of cytomegalovirus exposure and HLA in healthy donors. Measured with immunoSEQ multiplex PCR; TCRdb has only the in-frame clones, and not every one. The sample lists 150,000 to 200,000 clones, roughly 80% occurring once. Sequenced material: PBMCs. All receptors come from a young woman in good health and CMV-seropositive. Each CDR3 is given with its conserved first and last residue. Fields, in order: D gene, V gene, J gene, clone size, CDR3 DNA, CDR3 protein. The D gene is left open where the match is weak. Rows may omit the clone size; those that give it use once, few, many or a size class.

>TRBD2|TRBV13|TRBJ2-5|.
TGTGCCAGCAGCACCGGCGGCCTAGCGGGGGCCACGTACCAAGAGACCCAGTACTTC
CASSTGGLAGATYQETQYF
>TRBD1|TRBV9|TRBJ1-4|.
TGTGCCAGCAGCAATGACAGGGGGTCGGTTGAAAAACTGTTTTTT
CASSNDRGSVEKLFF
>TRBD2|TRBV4-3|TRBJ2-2|.
TGCGCCAGCAGCCCCCAGGCAGGGCGGGGGGGGACCGGGGAGCTGTTTTTT
CASSPQAGRGGTGELFF
>.|TRBV7-9|TRBJ1-2|once
TGTGCCAGCAGCCGTCAAAGCACGACAGCCGACTATGGCTACACCTTC
CASSRQSTTADYGYTF
>.|TRBV4-2|TRBJ1-4|.
TGTGCCAGCAGCCTCCGGGGGGGACAAAATGAAAAACTGTTTTTT
CASSLRGGQNEKLFF
>TRBD2|TRBV5-1|TRBJ2-1|.
TGCGCCAGCAGCTCGCTAGCGGGCAATGAGCAGTTCTTC
CASSSLAGNEQFF
>.|TRBV19|TRBJ2-1|.
TGTGCCAGTATGGCGGGGGCGATGGCTGAGCAGTTCTTC
CASMAGAMAEQFF
>.|TRBV2|TRBJ2-1|.
TGTGCCAGCAGTGGTACGGGGTTCTCCTACAATGAGCAGTTCTTC
CASSGTGFSYNEQFF
>TRBD2|TRBV27|TRBJ2-7|.
TGTGCCAGCAGTTCTAGCGGGACAGACCTTTCCTACGAGCAGTACTTC
CASSSSGTDLSYEQYF
>.|TRBV2|TRBJ2-4|.
TGTGCCAGCCGGGAACAGCTAGCCAAAAACATTCAGTACTTC
CASREQLAKNIQYF
>.|TRBV23-1|TRBJ1-2|.
TGCGCCAGCAGTCTCCCAGGGGATCCTAACTATGGCTACACCTTC
CASSLPGDPNYGYTF
>TRBD1|TRBV7-6|TRBJ1-1|.
TGTGCCAGCAGCTTAGTTTTCGGGACAGGGGAGAGGGGCACTGAAGCTTTCTTT
CASSLVFGTGERGTEAFF
>.|TRBV19|TRBJ2-3|.
TGTGCCAGTAGTATAGTGGGCGATAGCACAGATACGCAGTATTTT
CASSIVGDSTDTQYF
>TRBD2|TRBV15|TRBJ2-2|.
TGTGCCACCAGCGCGCGATCAAATAGCGGGGGAATGGATCCCGGGGAGCTGTTTTTT
CATSARSNSGGMDPGELFF
>.|TRBV5-1|TRBJ2-7|.
TGCGCCAGCAGCTTGGGGTGGGGGGGCCCGTACGAGCAGTACTTC
CASSLGWGGPYEQYF
>TRBD1|TRBV7-6|TRBJ2-2|.
TGTGCCAGCAGCTTAAGGACAGGGCCCACCGGGGAGCTGTTTTTT
CASSLRTGPTGELFF
>TRBD2|TRBV7-2|TRBJ2-7|.
TGTGCCAGCAGCTACCTTACCGAACTAGCGGGCCATCCCTACGAGCAGTACTTC
CASSYLTELAGHPYEQYF
>TRBD2|TRBV11-2|TRBJ2-4|.
TGTGCCAGCAGCAGGGCTAGCGGGGACCTAGCCAAAAACATTCAGTACTTC
CASSRASGDLAKNIQYF
>TRBD1|TRBV9|TRBJ1-2|.
TGTGCCAGCAGCCCCCGACAGGGGGCTAACTATGGCTACACCTTC
CASSPRQGANYGYTF
>.|TRBV19|TRBJ1-5|.
TGTGCCAGTAGTATAACTGCGGGACGGGATAGCAATCAGCCCCAGCATTTT
CASSITAGRDSNQPQHF
>TRBD2|TRBV5-1|TRBJ2-3|.
TGCGCCAGCAGCCACCCGGGGAGGGCAGGAGATACGCAGTATTTT
CASSHPGRAGDTQYF
>.|TRBV7-9|TRBJ1-5|once
TGTGCCAGCAGCTTAGATTTCGGTTTCATGGGCAATAGCAATCAGCCCCAGCATTTT
CASSLDFGFMGNSNQPQHF
>TRBD1|TRBV6-5|TRBJ2-7|.
TGTGCCAGCAGTAGGACAGGGAAGTACGAGCAGTACTTC
CASSRTGKYEQYF
>.|TRBV19|TRBJ1-6|.
TGTGCCAGTAGTCCAATCCCGGGGAGCTCCTATAATTCACCCCTCCACTTT
CASSPIPGSSYNSPLHF
>TRBD1|TRBV30|TRBJ2-1|.
TGTGCCTGGGGGGGGACAGGGGTCTACAATGAGCAGTTCTTC
CAWGGTGVYNEQFF
>.|TRBV7-3|TRBJ1-1|.
TGTGCCAGCAGCCTAATACACGGGACTGAAGCTTTCTTT
CASSLIHGTEAFF
>TRBD1|TRBV7-8|TRBJ2-5|.
TGTGCCAGCAGCTACGGGGTACAGGGGGCGGCAGAGACCCAGTACTTC
CASSYGVQGAAETQYF
>TRBD2|TRBV5-1|TRBJ2-1|.
TGCGCCAGCAGCTCTCCTAGCGGGGGGTACAATGAGCAGTTCTTC
CASSSPSGGYNEQFF
>TRBD2|TRBV5-1|TRBJ2-7|.
TGCGCCAGCAGCTGGGAGGGATGGGACCGATACGAGCAGTACTTC
CASSWEGWDRYEQYF